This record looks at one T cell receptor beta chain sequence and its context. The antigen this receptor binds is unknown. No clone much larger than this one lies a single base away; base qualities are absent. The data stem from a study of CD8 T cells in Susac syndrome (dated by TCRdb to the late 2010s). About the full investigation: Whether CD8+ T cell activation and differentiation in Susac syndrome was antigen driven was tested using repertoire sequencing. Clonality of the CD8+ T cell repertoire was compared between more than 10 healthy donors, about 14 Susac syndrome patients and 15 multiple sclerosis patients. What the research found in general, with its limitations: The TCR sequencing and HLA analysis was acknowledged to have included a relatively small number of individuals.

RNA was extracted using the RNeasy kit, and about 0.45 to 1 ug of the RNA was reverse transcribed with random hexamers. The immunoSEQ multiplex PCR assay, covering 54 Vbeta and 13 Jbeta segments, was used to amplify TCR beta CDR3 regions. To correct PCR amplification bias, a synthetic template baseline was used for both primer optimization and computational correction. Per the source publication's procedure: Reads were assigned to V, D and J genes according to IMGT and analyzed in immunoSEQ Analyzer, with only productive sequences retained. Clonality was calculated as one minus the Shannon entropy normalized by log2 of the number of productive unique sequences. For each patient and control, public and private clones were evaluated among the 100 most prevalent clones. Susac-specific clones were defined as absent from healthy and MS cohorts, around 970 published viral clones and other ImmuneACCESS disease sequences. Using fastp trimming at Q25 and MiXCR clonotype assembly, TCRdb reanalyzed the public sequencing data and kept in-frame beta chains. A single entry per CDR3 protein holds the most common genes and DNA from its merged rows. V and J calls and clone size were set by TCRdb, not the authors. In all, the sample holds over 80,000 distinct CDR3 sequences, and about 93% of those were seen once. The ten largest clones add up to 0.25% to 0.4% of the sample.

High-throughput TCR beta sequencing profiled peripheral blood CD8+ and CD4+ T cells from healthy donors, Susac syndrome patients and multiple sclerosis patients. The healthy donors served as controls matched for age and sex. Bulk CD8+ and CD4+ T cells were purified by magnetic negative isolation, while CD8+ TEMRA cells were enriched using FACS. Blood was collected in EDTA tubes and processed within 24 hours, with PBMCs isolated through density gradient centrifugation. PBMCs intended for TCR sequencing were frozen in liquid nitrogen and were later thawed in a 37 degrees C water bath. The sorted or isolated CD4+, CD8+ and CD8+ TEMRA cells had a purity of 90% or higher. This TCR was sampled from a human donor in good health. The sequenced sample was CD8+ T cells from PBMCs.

The CDR3 amino acid sequence is: CSGRSRETQYF. The bases read TGCAGCGGGCGGTCGAGAGAGACCCAGTACTTC. The sequence is built from TRBV29-1 and TRBJ2-5, with the D gene uncertain. The germline V gene sets CDR1 to SQVTM and CDR2 to ANQGSEA. Deletion took 7 bases off V and 4 bases off J, with a span of 10 bases between the germline ends. The cysteine opens and the phenylalanine closes a CDR3 of 11 amino acids. The entry retains the CDR3 DNA only, 33 bases that are in frame from base 1.